These T cell receptor beta chains were read from a single sample in a study of blood T cell repertoires in COVID-19. Repertoires were generated with immunoSEQ multiplex PCR, while TCRdb's copy carries only in-frame clones and drops some. The table shows 140,000 to 150,000 clones, with around 84% occurring only once. Sequenced sample: peripheral blood. The receptors originated from a human donor in a cohort sampled during active COVID-19. The conserved cysteine and the conserved F or W are not part of the CDR3 here. The D gene is left open where the match is weak.

v_gene	j_gene	d_gene	CDR3aa
TRBV5-1	TRBJ2-7	TRBD1	ASSLVGQGSPQY
TRBV19	TRBJ1-6	TRBD1	ASSIGSRGNSPLH
TRBV2	TRBJ1-4	NA	ASSFDGNEKLF
TRBV5-6	TRBJ2-3	TRBD2	ASSLGLAGDTQY
TRBV7-2	TRBJ2-5	NA	ASSLAGGQETQY
TRBV27	TRBJ2-2	TRBD1	ASSFSDRVDTGELF
TRBV12-3/TRBV12-4	TRBJ2-7	TRBD1	ASSLDRGGEQY
TRBV11-3	TRBJ2-3	TRBD2	ASSPGTSGGRDTQY
TRBV9	TRBJ2-2	TRBD1	ASSATPGQGRAGELF
TRBV5-1	TRBJ2-7	TRBD1	ASSHRTGAITSIYEQY